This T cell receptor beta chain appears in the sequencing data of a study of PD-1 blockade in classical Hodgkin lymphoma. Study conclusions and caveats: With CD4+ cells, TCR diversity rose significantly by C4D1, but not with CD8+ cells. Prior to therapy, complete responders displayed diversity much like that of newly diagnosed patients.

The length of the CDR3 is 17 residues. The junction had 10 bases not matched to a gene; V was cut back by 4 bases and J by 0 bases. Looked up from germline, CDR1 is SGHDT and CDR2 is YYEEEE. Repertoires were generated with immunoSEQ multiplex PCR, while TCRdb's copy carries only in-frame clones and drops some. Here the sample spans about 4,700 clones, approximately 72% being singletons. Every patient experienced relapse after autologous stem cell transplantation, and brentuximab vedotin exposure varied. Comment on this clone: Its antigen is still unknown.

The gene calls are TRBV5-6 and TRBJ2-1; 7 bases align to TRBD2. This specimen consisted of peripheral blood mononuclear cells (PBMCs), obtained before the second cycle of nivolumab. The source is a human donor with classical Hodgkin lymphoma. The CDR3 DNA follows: TGTGCCAGCAGCGCCCCACTAGCGCCCAGCTCCTACAATGAGCAGTTCTTC. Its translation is CASSAPLAPSSYNEQFF.